The entry that follows covers one T cell receptor (beta chain) sequence. The CDR3 sequence is 16 residues long. Trimming at V came to 1 base and at J to 3 bases, leaving 3 bases not matched to a gene. The germline CDR1 and CDR2 sequences are SGHNT and YENEEA. Assay: immunoSEQ multiplex PCR; the TCRdb copy retains only in-frame clones and omits some. Of 350,000 to 450,000 clones listed, about 90% are singletons. This record comes from a study of blood T cell repertoires in COVID-19. The rearrangement links TRBV11-3 to TRBJ2-1, with TRBD2 identical over 10 bases. This receptor was obtained from a man aged 35 to 55 with acute or convalescent COVID-19. Sequenced: peripheral blood. The CDR3 DNA reads TGTGCCAGCAGCTTAGGAGGGACTAGCGTCTACAATGAGCAGTTCTTC. Translation gives CASSLGGTSVYNEQFF.